This entry describes one T cell receptor (beta chain). Its target is not known. The CDR3 has 15 residues. Germline V CDR1 and CDR2: LNHDA, SQIVND (reference sequence). Trimming took 8 bases from V and 0 from J; bases not matched to a gene: 4. The data were obtained in a study of T cell responses to AZD1222 COVID-19 vaccine. Repertoires were generated with immunoSEQ multiplex PCR, while TCRdb's copy carries only in-frame clones and drops some. Of about 150,000 clones in the sample, around 89% were seen once. Whole-study results and caveats: Reports say nearly half of spike-specific TCRs go after unmutated variant regions. Spike regions recognized by vaccine-associated CD4 TCRs spanned the protein, led by 160-218 and 743-854. Every sample of the repertoires postdated the peak T cell response.

The TCR was taken from an adult in good health. The sequences come from peripheral blood, collected on day 0 of AZD1222 vaccination. The chain employs TRBV19 and TRBJ2-6, with 7 nucleotides matching TRBD1. The CDR3 sequence is CASGQVPSGANVLTF. The CDR3 DNA sequence: TGTGCCAGTGGACAGGTCCCCTCTGGGGCCAACGTCCTGACTTTC.